Described below is a single TCR beta chain sequence and its context. The same CDR3 can be traced to other DNA sequences in this sample. The entry originates in a study of blood T cell repertoires in COVID-19. Study-wide context: COVID-19 samples, acute and convalescent, were from the United States, Italy and Spain. The cDNA or gDNA used as material had been derived from T cells, B-cell-depleted T cells, or PBMCs.

Per the original data handling: Reference gene primers were amplified, and this amplification served to estimate nucleated cell counts. Only in-frame clones appear in the TCRdb table, and some are missing; sequencing was by immunoSEQ multiplex PCR. V and J calls and clone size are those listed in that table; D and trimming were worked out from the DNA. This table has 350,000 or so clones, 90% appearing once. Sequenced sample: peripheral blood. The receptor was derived from a man between 18 and 35 years old with active or convalescent COVID-19.

The CDR3 DNA reads as TGTGCCAGCAGCTCAGGACTAGCGGGTTACAATGAGCAGTTCTTC. Its protein is CASSSGLAGYNEQFF. The chain carries TRBV7-3 and TRBJ2-1; 11 positions agree with TRBD2. Germline V CDR1 and CDR2: SGHTA, FQGTGA. V gave up 4 bases and J gave up 4 bases; unmatched junction bases: 3. This CDR3 is built from 15 residues.